The rows below give T cell receptor beta chains drawn from one sample of a study of OX40 agonist ivuxolimab in advanced cancers. Using immunoSEQ multiplex PCR, the repertoire was profiled, and TCRdb retains in-frame clones only, with some absent. This table has 77,000 or so clones, more than 80% appearing once. Sequencing was performed on CD4+ or CD8+ T cells sorted from blood, taken in a trial of the OX40 agonist ivuxolimab. The receptors come from an adult with an advanced solid tumor such as melanoma, head and neck, liver or kidney cancer. The CDR3 runs from the conserved cysteine through the conserved F or W. The D gene is left open where the match is weak. Only some rows state a clone size, as once, few, many or a class for expanded clones.

once	TRBV7-9	TRBD2	TRBJ2-7	TGTGCCAGCAGACCTGGGACTAGCGGGGGATCCACCTACGAGCAGTACTTC	CASRPGTSGGSTYEQYF
.	TRBV6-5	TRBD1	TRBJ2-7	TGTGCCAGCAGTTACTCTCCCGGGACAGCCTACGAGCAGTACTTC	CASSYSPGTAYEQYF
.	TRBV30	TRBD2	TRBJ2-3	TGTGCCTGGAACACCGCCAGCGGGGGTACCAGTACGCAGTATTTT	CAWNTASGGTSTQYF
.	TRBV5-6	.	TRBJ2-3	TGTGCCAGCAGCTTGGGCCTGTACACAGATACGCAGTATTTT	CASSLGLYTDTQYF
.	TRBV5-1	.	TRBJ2-2	TGCGCCAGCAGCTTGTTAAGGGAAACCGGGGAGCTGTTTTTT	CASSLLRETGELFF
.	TRBV6-6	.	TRBJ2-7	TGTGCCAGCAGCCATCCCGGTGGGGCATACGAGCAGTACTTC	CASSHPGGAYEQYF
.	TRBV6-6	.	TRBJ1-2	TGTGCCAGCAGTTCACAGGGCCTAGCTAACTATGGCTACACCTTC	CASSSQGLANYGYTF
.	TRBV30	.	TRBJ1-5	TGTGCCTTTCTCAAACGGGGCCAAAATCAGCCCCAGCATTTT	CAFLKRGQNQPQHF
.	TRBV28	TRBD1	TRBJ1-1	TGTGCCAGCCCGGACAGGGTTGGGGTTTTAAGCACTGAAGCTTTCTTT	CASPDRVGVLSTEAFF
.	TRBV30	.	TRBJ1-5	TGTGCCTGGAGTGACAGGGGCAATCAGCCCCAGCATTTT	CAWSDRGNQPQHF
.	TRBV29-1	.	TRBJ2-3	TGCAGCGTTGAGAGTACAGCTGCGCAGTATTTT	CSVESTAAQYF
.	TRBV7-6	TRBD2	TRBJ2-7	TGTGCCAGCAGCTTAGCGGGTTGGAGCGGGGGGGCCAGCAGCTACGAGCAGTACTTC	CASSLAGWSGGASSYEQYF
.	TRBV19	.	TRBJ1-5	TGTGCCAGTAGGAGGGGAGGGGACCGCAATCAGCCCCAGCATTTT	CASRRGGDRNQPQHF
.	TRBV11-2	.	TRBJ2-2	TGTGCCAGCAGACAGACGACCCCCGGGGAGCTGTTTTTT	CASRQTTPGELFF
.	TRBV19	TRBD1	TRBJ2-5	TGTGCCAGTAGCACGACAGGGGTAGAGACCCAGTACTTC	CASSTTGVETQYF
few	TRBV7-9	.	TRBJ2-1	TGTGCCAGCAGCTCGGGCTCCTACAATGAGCAGTTCTTC	CASSSGSYNEQFF
.	TRBV6-5	.	TRBJ2-7	TGTGCCAGCAGTTACTCGAGGGGCCCCTACGAGCAGTACTTC	CASSYSRGPYEQYF
.	TRBV7-9	TRBD1	TRBJ2-7	TGTGCCAGCAGCTTTACCTCAACCGGGACAGGGACGTACGAGCAGTACTTC	CASSFTSTGTGTYEQYF
.	TRBV27	.	TRBJ2-3	TGTGCCAGCAGTTTACTTCTACCTCGGGATACGCAGTATTTT	CASSLLLPRDTQYF
.	TRBV18	.	TRBJ2-3	TGTGCCAGCTCACCAGTTAAGGGATCTGCGCAGTATTTT	CASSPVKGSAQYF
.	TRBV5-1	TRBD1	TRBJ1-1	TGCGCCAGCAGCTCCCAGGGGGGACCTTTTGAAAGAACTGAAGCTTTCTTT	CASSSQGGPFERTEAFF
.	TRBV7-8	.	TRBJ1-1	TGTGCCAGCAGCTTACGGCAGGTCATGAACACTGAAGCTTTCTTT	CASSLRQVMNTEAFF
.	TRBV7-9	.	TRBJ1-1	TGTGCCAGCAGCCTTAGAGCGAACCTCGGGGCTTTCTTT	CASSLRANLGAFF
once	TRBV19	TRBD1	TRBJ2-7	TGTGCCAGTAGCGGGACAGTTAACGAGCAGTACTTC	CASSGTVNEQYF
.	TRBV18	.	TRBJ2-7	TGTGCCAGCTCACCCCTACGAGGGGCCTACGAGCAGTACTTC	CASSPLRGAYEQYF
.	TRBV27	.	TRBJ1-4	TGTGCCAGCAGTTTGAGTTACGGTGAAAAACTGTTTTTT	CASSLSYGEKLFF
.	TRBV7-8	.	TRBJ2-1	TGTGCCAGCGGACACAATGAGCAGTTCTTC	CASGHNEQFF
.	TRBV15	.	TRBJ1-2	TGTGCCACCAGCAGAGAGGGCAGAGGCTATGGCTACACCTTC	CATSREGRGYGYTF
.	TRBV18	.	TRBJ1-2	TGTGCCAGCTCACCCACCAGCTACTACACCTTC	CASSPTSYYTF
.	TRBV4-1	.	TRBJ2-1	TGCGCCAGCAGCCAAGCAGGGGGGGGCTCCTACAATGAGCAGTTCTTC	CASSQAGGGSYNEQFF
.	TRBV7-2	TRBD1	TRBJ2-2	TGTGCCAGCAGCTTAGGACCCGGACAGGGGTCTAGGGCCGGGGAGCTGTTTTTT	CASSLGPGQGSRAGELFF
.	TRBV27	.	TRBJ2-7	TGTGCCAGCTCGAATGAGGGCTACGAGCAGTACTTC	CASSNEGYEQYF
.	TRBV5-1	TRBD1	TRBJ1-2	TGCGCCAGCAGCTTGAATACGGGACAGAAAGATGACTACACCTTC	CASSLNTGQKDDYTF
.	TRBV5-4	TRBD2	TRBJ2-7	TGTGCCAGCAGCTTCACTAGCGGGAGTTGGTACGAGCAGTACTTC	CASSFTSGSWYEQYF
.	TRBV11-3	TRBD1	TRBJ1-1	TGTGCCAGCAGCCCTGGGACAGCTTATGAAGCTTTCTTT	CASSPGTAYEAFF
.	TRBV19	.	TRBJ2-4	TGTGCCAGTAGTATGGGTAGCGGAGCCAAAAACATTCAGTACTTC	CASSMGSGAKNIQYF
.	TRBV5-4	.	TRBJ1-4	TGTGCCAGCAGCTTGGCTGGGGGGGAAGAAAAACTGTTTTTT	CASSLAGGEEKLFF
.	TRBV6-5	.	TRBJ2-7	TGTGCCAGCAGTTATTTGGGCAGATTACGTTCCGAGCAGTACTTC	CASSYLGRLRSEQYF
.	TRBV7-2	.	TRBJ2-2	TGTGCCAGCAGCTTAAATGAGGTTGCGAGCGGGGAGCTGTTTTTT	CASSLNEVASGELFF
once	TRBV10-2	TRBD1	TRBJ2-7	TGCGCCAGCGAAGACAGGGCAAACGAGCAGTACTTC	CASEDRANEQYF
.	TRBV6-1	.	TRBJ2-7	TGTGCCAGCAGGGATGCGGGCAGGGATGAGCAGTACTTC	CASRDAGRDEQYF
.	TRBV28	TRBD2	TRBJ2-7	TGTGCCAGCAGTAGAGCGGGAGGAATTCAGTACGAGCAGTACTTC	CASSRAGGIQYEQYF
.	TRBV6-6	TRBD1	TRBJ2-1	TGTGCCAGCAGTTACTTTACAGGGGTTTCCTACAATGAGCAGTTCTTC	CASSYFTGVSYNEQFF
.	TRBV5-1	.	TRBJ2-2	TGCGCCAGCAGCTTGGTTCCTGCGAACACCGGGGAGCTGTTTTTT	CASSLVPANTGELFF
.	TRBV30	TRBD1	TRBJ1-6	TGTGCCTGGATCGGGACAGGGCTAAATTCACCCCTCCACTTT	CAWIGTGLNSPLHF
.	TRBV9	.	TRBJ2-2	TGTGCCAGCAGCGTAGTTGGCAGGGGAGCAAACACCGGGGAGCTGTTTTTT	CASSVVGRGANTGELFF
once	TRBV7-3	TRBD2	TRBJ2-2	TGTGCCAGCAGCTTAGGACTAGCGGGGGGAACGAACACCGGGGAGCTGTTTTTT	CASSLGLAGGTNTGELFF
few	TRBV7-3	.	TRBJ2-7	TGTGCCAGCAGCTTAAGCCTTTTGAGCTCCTACGAGCAGTACTTC	CASSLSLLSSYEQYF
.	TRBV7-3	.	TRBJ2-3	TGTGCCAGCCAGGCAAGGGGCACAGATACGCAGTATTTT	CASQARGTDTQYF
.	TRBV7-3	.	TRBJ2-2	TGTGCCAGCAGCAAGGGAGCGAACACCGGGGAGCTGTTTTTT	CASSKGANTGELFF
.	TRBV5-4	TRBD1	TRBJ1-2	TGTGCCAGCAGCCGCCGGACAGGATCAGACACCTTC	CASSRRTGSDTF
.	TRBV15	.	TRBJ1-5	.	CATSSSGQGAPNQPQHF
once	TRBV2	TRBD1	TRBJ2-2	TGTGCCAGCAGCGGGACAGGGGGGCGGAACACCGGGGAGCTGTTTTTT	CASSGTGGRNTGELFF
.	TRBV28	.	TRBJ2-6	TGTGCCAGCAGGTCTCGGCAAGGGGCCAACGTCCTGACTTTC	CASRSRQGANVLTF
.	TRBV30	.	TRBJ1-1	TGTGCCTGGAGTGTACGTGGGACAAAGTCTGCCGCCGGAGCTTTCTTT	CAWSVRGTKSAAGAFF
.	TRBV5-1	.	TRBJ2-1	TGCGCCAGCAGCTTGTTGGTGACAGCAACAAACAATGAGCAGTTCTTC	CASSLLVTATNNEQFF
.	TRBV2	.	TRBJ2-7	TGTGCCAGCAGTGTGGAACGCGGCTCCTACGAGCAGTACTTC	CASSVERGSYEQYF
.	TRBV7-7	.	TRBJ2-2	TGTGCCAGCAGCCCCACGCTCACCGGGGAGCTGTTTTTT	CASSPTLTGELFF